These 14 T cell receptor beta chains were sequenced from one sample in a study of regulatory T cells in long-lasting Graves disease. Sequencing libraries for TCR beta were prepared with iRepertoire HTBI primers and Arm-PCR of CDR3 regions. TCRdb passed the multiplex PCR reads through MiXCR, listing each CDR3 protein once. The sample yields about 470,000 distinct CDR3 sequences, 20% to 25% seen once. Time point in this sample: persistent/refractory GD, antithyroid drugs over 5 years with positive TRAb. Extracted PBMC RNA gave rise to the TCR library. The sample was peripheral blood mononuclear cells (PBMCs), taken when the disease was refractory, from a patient treated with antithyroid drugs. These receptors came from a female donor with Graves disease.

The chain combines TRBV25-1 with TRBJ1-1; tentative D call: TRBD1 (6 bases). Germline CDR1 is MGHDK and CDR2 is SYGVNS. Trimming left V 4 bases short and J 4 bases short, with 13 bases between. The CDR3 has 14 amino acids. CDR3 DNA sequence: TGTGCCAGCAGTGCTCTACAGGGTGGCACTGAAGCTTTCTTT. Encoded protein: CASSALQGGTEAFF. Together with reference TRBV25-1 and TRBJ1-1, the CDR3 gives the full variable domain: EADIYQTPRYLVIGTGKKITLECSQTMGHDKMYWYQQDPGMELHLIHYSYGVNSTEKGDLSSESTVSRIRTEHFPLTLESARPSHTSQYLCASSALQGGTEAFFGQGTRLTVV.

The chain is built from TRBV5-1 and TRBJ1-6; no reliable D call. Germline CDR1 SGHRS, CDR2 YFSETQ. CDR3 length: 14 amino acids. Trimming left V 5 bases short and J 8 bases short, with 14 bases between. The CDR3 reads CASRVDAPHSPLHF. CDR3 sequence (DNA): TGCGCCAGCAGAGTCGACGCGCCCCATTCACCCCTCCACTTT.

The rearrangement uses TRBV28 and TRBJ2-5; 13 nucleotides agree with TRBD2. Germline V gene data show CDR1 as MDHEN and CDR2 as SYDVKM. This CDR3 spans 16 amino acids. V gave up 5 bases and J gave up 4 bases; unmatched junction bases: 7. CDR3 nucleotide sequence: TGTGCCAGCAGTATCACTAGCGGGGGGGGGCCAGAGACCCAGTACTTC. Translated, it gives CASSITSGGGPETQYF.

This clonotype occurred a few times. V is TRBV11-2 and J is TRBJ1-2; no reliable D call. V shed 4 bases and J shed 4 bases, with 19 bases lying between them. Germline loops: CDR1 SGHAT, CDR2 FQNNGV. The CDR3 sequence is 16 residues long. The CDR3 nucleotides read TGTGCCAGCAGCTCCCCCCGCCATGTGGCCCGCTATGGCTACACCTTC. Translating it yields CASSSPRHVARYGYTF.

This clonotype was seen at least ten times. The rearrangement joins TRBV2 to TRBJ1-6; D is unclear. From germline, CDR1 is SNHLY and CDR2 FYNNEI. The V end was cut by 3 bases, the J end by 10 bases, with 10 bases between. The CDR3 is made up of 13 amino acids. CDR3 DNA: TGTGCCAGCAGTGAGGGCAGATCCTCACCCCTCCACTTT. Amino acids: CASSEGRSSPLHF.

This clonotype came up a few times. The J gene is TRBJ1-1, the V gene TRBV7-2; D unclear. The CDR3 sequence is 11 residues long. V lost 5 bases and J 8 bases, leaving 9 bases between the germline ends. Germline V gene data show CDR1 as SGHTA and CDR2 as FQGNSA. This chain's CDR3 is CASSPGFEAFF. In DNA form, the CDR3 reads TGTGCCAGCAGCCCGGGGTTCGAAGCTTTCTTT.

This clonotype was picked up many times. V and J are TRBV28 and TRBJ2-5; no definite D call. The V gene lost 1 base and the J gene lost 2 bases, with 8 bases spanning the gap. From germline, CDR1 is MDHEN and CDR2 SYDVKM. This CDR3 region has 14 residues. CDR3 nucleotide sequence: TGTGCCAGCAGTTTATCTAGGATACAAGAGACCCAGTACTTC. It translates to CASSLSRIQETQYF.

This clonotype was found many times. V gene TRBV27 combines with J gene TRBJ2-5; D perhaps matches TRBD2 (5 bases). In germline, CDR1 is MNHEY, CDR2 SMNVEV (reference sequence). This CDR3 is built from 12 residues. V was shortened by 5 bases and J by 7 bases, with 11 bases between the two germline ends. The CDR3 sequence: CASSPPEGTQYF. The CDR3 bases are TGTGCCAGCAGTCCCCCCGAGGGGACCCAGTACTTC.

This clonotype has at least ten counts. The rearrangement uses TRBV12-3 or TRBV12-4 and TRBJ2-7, with a tentative D call TRBD1 (5 bases). V was clipped by 2 bases and J by 6 bases, with 8 bases between them. The CDR3 is 12 residues long. CDR3 residues: CASSLIGAEQYF. The DNA for the CDR3 is TGTGCCAGCAGTTTAATAGGGGCCGAGCAGTACTTC.

This clonotype was recorded once. It may be a read error: a sequence one base away is much more abundant. V usage is TRBV2 and J usage is TRBJ1-2; D is perhaps TRBD1 (5 bases). The V gene's germline CDR1 is SNHLY and CDR2 FYNNEI. Trimming shortened V by 6 bases and J by 5 bases, and 16 bases separated the two germline ends. CDR3 size: 14 residues. In DNA form, the CDR3 reads TGTGCCAGCAGGACCCCGGGACTGATATATGGCTACACCTTC. It translates to CASRTPGLIYGYTF.

This clonotype was observed many times. The chain combines TRBV28 with TRBJ2-7, with D perhaps given as TRBD1 or TRBD2 (7 bases each). The CDR3 is 15 amino acids. Germline CDR1 MDHEN, CDR2 SYDVKM. Trimming shortened V by 8 bases and J by 4 bases, and 21 bases separated the two germline ends. The chain's CDR3 is CASEKGGTVNYEQYF. In DNA, the CDR3 is TGTGCCAGCGAGAAGGGGGGGACAGTGAATTACGAGCAGTACTTC.

This clonotype showed up just a few times. The J gene is TRBJ1-6, the V gene TRBV6-1; maybe TRBD1 (5 bases). The germline V and J ends were trimmed by 7 bases and 5 bases, with 12 bases remaining between them. Germline V CDR1 and CDR2: MNHNS, SASEGT. The CDR3 totals 14 residues. The chain's CDR3 is CASTREGNNSPLHF. The DNA for the CDR3 is TGTGCCAGCACACGGGAGGGGAATAATTCACCCCTCCACTTT.

The sample holds many counts of this clonotype. The chain is built from TRBV28 and TRBJ2-7; D is undetermined. The length of the CDR3 is 12 residues. Germline loops: CDR1 MDHEN, CDR2 SYDVKM. Trimming shortened V by 3 bases and J by 3 bases, and 6 bases separated the two germline ends. CDR3 protein: CASSFLRYEQYF. DNA for the CDR3: TGTGCCAGCAGTTTCCTCCGCTACGAGCAGTACTTC. Supplemented by reference TRBV28 and TRBJ2-7, the full variable domain reads DVKVTQSSRYLVKRTGEKVFLECVQDMDHENMFWYRQDPGLGLRLIYFSYDVKMKEKGDIPEGYSVSREKKERFSLILESASTNQTSMYLCASSFLRYEQYFGPGTRLTVT.

The chain combines TRBV6-5 with TRBJ1-1, with 8 bases matching TRBD1. V was clipped by 2 bases and J by 4 bases; unmatched bases: 3. Looked up from germline, CDR1 is MNHEY and CDR2 is SVGAGI. The CDR3 is 14 residues long. The CDR3 bases are TGTGCCAGCAGTTACGACAGGGGAAGCACTGAAGCTTTCTTT. Translated, it gives CASSYDRGSTEAFF.